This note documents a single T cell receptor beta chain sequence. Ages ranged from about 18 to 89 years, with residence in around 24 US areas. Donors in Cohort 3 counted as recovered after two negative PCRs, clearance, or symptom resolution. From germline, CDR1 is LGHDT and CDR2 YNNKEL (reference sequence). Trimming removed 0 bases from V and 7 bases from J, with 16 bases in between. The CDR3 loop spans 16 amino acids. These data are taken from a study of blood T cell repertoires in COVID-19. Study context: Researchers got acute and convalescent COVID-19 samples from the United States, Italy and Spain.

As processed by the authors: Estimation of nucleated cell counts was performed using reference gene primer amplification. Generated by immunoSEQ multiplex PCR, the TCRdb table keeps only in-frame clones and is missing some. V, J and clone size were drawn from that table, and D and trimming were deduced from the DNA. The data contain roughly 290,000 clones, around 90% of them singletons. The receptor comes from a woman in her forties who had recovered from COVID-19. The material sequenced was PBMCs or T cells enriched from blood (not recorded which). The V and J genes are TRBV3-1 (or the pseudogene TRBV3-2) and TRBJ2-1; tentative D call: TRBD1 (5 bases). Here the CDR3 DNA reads TGTGCCAGCAGCCAAGATCTTGGGAAGGGGCCTAATGAGCAGTTCTTC. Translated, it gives CASSQDLGKGPNEQFF.